A single sample gave rise to the 4 T cell receptor beta chains below, sequenced in a study of identical twins. TCRdb called the 5' RACE reads again in MiXCR, with one record for every CDR3 protein. This sample carries 350,000 to 400,000 distinct CDR3 sequences, approximately 8.7% of them seen once, and the ten largest clones take roughly 9%. Sequenced sample: naive T cells sorted from blood. These receptors were obtained from a woman in her fifties or sixties in good health.

In its sample, this clonotype was seen many times. The chain combines TRBV27 with TRBJ2-1; no reliable D call. This CDR3 region has 15 residues. The V gene's germline CDR1 is MNHEY and CDR2 SMNVEV (reference sequence). Trimming stripped 3 bases from V and 9 bases from J, with 18 bases between. The CDR3 DNA reads TGTGCCAGCAGTTTTGTTCCAACCGCTGCCGCTGAGCAGTTCTTC. The encoded protein is CASSFVPTAAAEQFF.

The V call is TRBV5-6, the J call TRBJ1-1, with a weak D call TRBD1 (5 bases). The CDR3 consists of 12 residues. Germline V gene sequence: CDR1 SGHDT, CDR2 YYEEEE. V was clipped by 3 bases and J by 5 bases, with 8 bases between them. The CDR3 sequence: CASSWGTTEAFF. The CDR3 DNA is TGTGCCAGCAGCTGGGGGACTACTGAAGCTTTCTTT.

The sample holds a few counts of this clonotype. V gene TRBV7-9 combines with J gene TRBJ2-1; perhaps TRBD2 as D (6 bases). Germline lookup yields CDR1 SEHNR and CDR2 FQNEAQ (reference sequence). The germline V and J ends were trimmed by 1 base and 7 bases, with 14 bases remaining between them. This CDR3 spans 15 amino acids. This CDR3 is CASSLGAGPMNEQFF. Written as DNA, the CDR3 is TGTGCCAGCAGCTTAGGTGCGGGACCGATGAATGAGCAGTTCTTC.

The sample holds a few counts of this clonotype. The CDR3 is CSAINPGQGKYGYTF. Written as DNA, the CDR3 is TGCAGTGCTATTAATCCGGGACAGGGAAAATATGGCTACACCTTC. This chain links TRBV20-1 with TRBJ1-2; 9 bases line up with TRBD1. Germline CDR1 DFQATT, CDR2 SNEGSKA (reference sequence). This CDR3 comprises 15 residues. The V segment lost 4 bases and the J segment 5 bases; nucleotides outside the gene matches: 11.